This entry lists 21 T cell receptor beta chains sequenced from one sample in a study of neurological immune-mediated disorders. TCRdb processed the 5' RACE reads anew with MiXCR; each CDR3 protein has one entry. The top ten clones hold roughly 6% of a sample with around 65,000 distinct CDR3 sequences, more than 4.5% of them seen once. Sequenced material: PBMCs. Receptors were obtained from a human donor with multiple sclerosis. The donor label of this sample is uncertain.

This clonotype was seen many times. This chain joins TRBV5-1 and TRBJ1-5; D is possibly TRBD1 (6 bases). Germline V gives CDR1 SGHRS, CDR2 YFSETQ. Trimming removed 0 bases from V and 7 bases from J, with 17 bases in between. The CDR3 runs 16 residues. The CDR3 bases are TGCGCCAGCAGCTTGGTACCCGGGGGGCGCGGACAGCCCCAGCATTTT. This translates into CASSLVPGGRGQPQHF.

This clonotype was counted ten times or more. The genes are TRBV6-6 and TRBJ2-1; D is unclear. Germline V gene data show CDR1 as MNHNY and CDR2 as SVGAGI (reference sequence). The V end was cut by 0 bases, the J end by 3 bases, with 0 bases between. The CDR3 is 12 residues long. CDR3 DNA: TGTGCCAGCAGTTACTCCTACAATGAGCAGTTCTTC. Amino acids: CASSYSYNEQFF.

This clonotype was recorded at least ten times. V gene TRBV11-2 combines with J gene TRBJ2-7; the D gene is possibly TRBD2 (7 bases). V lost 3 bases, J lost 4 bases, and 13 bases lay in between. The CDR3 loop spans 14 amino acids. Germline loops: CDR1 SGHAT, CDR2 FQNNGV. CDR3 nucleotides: TGTGCCAGCAGCTTGGGGGGGGGGCAATACGAGCAGTACTTC. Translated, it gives CASSLGGGQYEQYF.

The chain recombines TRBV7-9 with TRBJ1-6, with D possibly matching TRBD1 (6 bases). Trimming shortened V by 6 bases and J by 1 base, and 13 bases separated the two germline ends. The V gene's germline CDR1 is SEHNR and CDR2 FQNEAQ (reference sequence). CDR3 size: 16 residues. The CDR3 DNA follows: TGTGCCAGCAGTCAAAGGGGGGGTTCCTATAATTCACCCCTCCACTTT. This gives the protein CASSQRGGSYNSPLHF.

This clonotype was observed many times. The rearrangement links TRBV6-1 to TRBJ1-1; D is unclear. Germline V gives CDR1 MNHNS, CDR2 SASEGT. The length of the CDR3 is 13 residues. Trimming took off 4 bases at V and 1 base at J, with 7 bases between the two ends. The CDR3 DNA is TGTGCCAGCAGTGCTGCAGAGAACACTGAAGCTTTCTTT. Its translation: CASSAAENTEAFF.

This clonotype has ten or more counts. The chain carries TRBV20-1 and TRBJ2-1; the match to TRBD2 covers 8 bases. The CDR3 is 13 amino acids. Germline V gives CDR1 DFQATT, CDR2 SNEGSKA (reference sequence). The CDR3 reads CSASRGVYNEQFF. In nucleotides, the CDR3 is TGCAGCGCCTCGCGGGGGGTCTACAATGAGCAGTTCTTC.

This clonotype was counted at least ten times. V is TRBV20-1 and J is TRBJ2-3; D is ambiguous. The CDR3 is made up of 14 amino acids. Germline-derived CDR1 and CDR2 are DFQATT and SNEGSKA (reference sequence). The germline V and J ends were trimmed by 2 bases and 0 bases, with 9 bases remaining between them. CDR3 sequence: CSARKFDSTDTQYF. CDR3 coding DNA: TGCAGTGCTAGAAAATTCGACAGCACAGATACGCAGTATTTT.

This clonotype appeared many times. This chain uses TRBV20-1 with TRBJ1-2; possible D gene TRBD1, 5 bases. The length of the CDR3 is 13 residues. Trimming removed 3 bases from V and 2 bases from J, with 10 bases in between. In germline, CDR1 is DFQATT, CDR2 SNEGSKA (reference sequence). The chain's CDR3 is CSASRELNYGYTF. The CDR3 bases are TGCAGTGCTAGCAGGGAATTAAACTATGGCTACACCTTC.

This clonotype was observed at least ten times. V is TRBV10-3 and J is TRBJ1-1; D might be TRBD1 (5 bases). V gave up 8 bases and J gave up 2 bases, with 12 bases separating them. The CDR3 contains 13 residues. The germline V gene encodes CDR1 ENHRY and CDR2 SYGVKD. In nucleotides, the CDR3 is TGTGCCATCCGAGGGACGGGAAACACTGAAGCTTTCTTT. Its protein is CAIRGTGNTEAFF.

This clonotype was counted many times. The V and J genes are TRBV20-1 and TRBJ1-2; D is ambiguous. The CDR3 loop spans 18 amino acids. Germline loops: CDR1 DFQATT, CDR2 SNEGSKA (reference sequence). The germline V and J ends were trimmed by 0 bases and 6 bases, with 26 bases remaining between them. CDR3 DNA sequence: TGCAGTGCTAGAGAGGCCCTCAGGCCCTCGGCTGACCCTAATGGCTACACCTTC. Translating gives CSAREALRPSADPNGYTF.

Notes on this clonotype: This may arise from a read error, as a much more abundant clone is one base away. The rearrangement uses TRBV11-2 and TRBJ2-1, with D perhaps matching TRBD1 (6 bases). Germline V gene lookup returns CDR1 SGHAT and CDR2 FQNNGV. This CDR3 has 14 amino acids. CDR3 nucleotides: TGTGCCAGCAGCTTAGGCCTCAGGGGTAATGATCAGTTCTTC. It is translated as CASSLGLRGNDQFF. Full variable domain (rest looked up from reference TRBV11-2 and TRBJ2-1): EAGVAQSPRYKIIEKRQSVAFWCNPISGHATLYWYQQILGQGPKLLIQFQNNGVVDDSQLPKDRFSAERLKGVDSTLKIQPAKLEDSAVYLCASSLGLRGNDQFFGPGTRLTVL.

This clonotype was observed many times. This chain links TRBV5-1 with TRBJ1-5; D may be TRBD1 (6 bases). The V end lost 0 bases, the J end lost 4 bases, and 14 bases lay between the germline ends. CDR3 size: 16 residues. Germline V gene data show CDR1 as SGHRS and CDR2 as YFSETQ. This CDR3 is CASSLAGDGKNQPQHF. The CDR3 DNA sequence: TGCGCCAGCAGCTTGGCAGGGGACGGTAAGAATCAGCCCCAGCATTTT.

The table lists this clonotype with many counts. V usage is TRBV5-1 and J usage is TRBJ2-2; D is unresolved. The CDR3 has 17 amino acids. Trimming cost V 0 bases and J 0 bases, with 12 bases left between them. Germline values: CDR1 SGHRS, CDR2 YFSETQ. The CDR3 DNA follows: TGCGCCAGCAGCTTGGTTTGGTCAGTTGCGAACACCGGGGAGCTGTTTTTT. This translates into CASSLVWSVANTGELFF.

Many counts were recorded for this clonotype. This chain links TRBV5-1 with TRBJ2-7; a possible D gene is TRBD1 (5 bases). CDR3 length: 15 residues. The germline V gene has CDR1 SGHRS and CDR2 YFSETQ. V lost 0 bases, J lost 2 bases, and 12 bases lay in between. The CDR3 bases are TGCGCCAGCAGCTTGGGGGGCTCTGACCCCTACGAGCAGTACTTC. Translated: CASSLGGSDPYEQYF.

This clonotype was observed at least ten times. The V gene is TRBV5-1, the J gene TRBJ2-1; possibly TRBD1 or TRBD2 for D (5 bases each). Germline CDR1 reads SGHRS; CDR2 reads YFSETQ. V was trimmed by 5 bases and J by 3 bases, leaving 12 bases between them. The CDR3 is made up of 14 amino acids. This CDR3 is CASRTGTDYNEQFF. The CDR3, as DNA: TGCGCCAGCAGGACCGGGACGGACTACAATGAGCAGTTCTTC. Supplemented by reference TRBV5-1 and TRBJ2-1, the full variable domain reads KAGVTQTPRYLIKTRGQQVTLSCSPISGHRSVSWYQQTPGQGLQFLFEYFSETQRNKGNFPGRFSGRQFSNSRSEMNVSTLELGDSALYLCASRTGTDYNEQFFGPGTRLTVL.

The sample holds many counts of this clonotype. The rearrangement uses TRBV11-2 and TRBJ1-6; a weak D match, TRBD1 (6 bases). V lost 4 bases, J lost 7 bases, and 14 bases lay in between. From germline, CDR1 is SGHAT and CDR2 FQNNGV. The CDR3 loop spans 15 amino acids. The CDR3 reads CASSSRGGTNSPLHF. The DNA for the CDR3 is TGTGCCAGCAGCTCACGAGGGGGGACGAATTCACCCCTCCACTTT.

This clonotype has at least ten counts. The CDR3 spells CASSLRDRGFLGDYGYTF. CDR3 DNA sequence: TGTGCCAGCAGTTTAAGGGACAGGGGGTTTTTGGGCGACTATGGCTACACCTTC. The chain combines TRBV12-3 or TRBV12-4 with TRBJ1-2; 11 bases agree with TRBD1. The CDR3 sequence is 18 residues long. V was clipped by 2 bases and J by 3 bases; unmatched bases: 11.

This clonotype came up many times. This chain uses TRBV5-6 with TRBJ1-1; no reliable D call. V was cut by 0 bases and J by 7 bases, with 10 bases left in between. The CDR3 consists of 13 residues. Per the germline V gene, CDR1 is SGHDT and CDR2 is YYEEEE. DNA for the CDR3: TGTGCCAGCAGCTTGGGAGGAGGGCTTGAAGCTTTCTTT. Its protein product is CASSLGGGLEAFF.

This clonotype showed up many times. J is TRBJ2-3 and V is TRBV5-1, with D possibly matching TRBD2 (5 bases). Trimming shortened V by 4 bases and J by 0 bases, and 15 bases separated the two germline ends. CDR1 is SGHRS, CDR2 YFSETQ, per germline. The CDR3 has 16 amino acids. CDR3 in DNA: TGCGCCAGCAGCCAGGACTCCCTGGTGAGCACAGATACGCAGTATTTT. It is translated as CASSQDSLVSTDTQYF.

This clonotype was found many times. The CDR3 sequence: CASSPRGRAYEQYF. Here the CDR3 DNA reads TGCGCCAGCAGCCCGCGCGGCAGGGCCTACGAGCAGTACTTC. The rearrangement uses TRBV4-1 and TRBJ2-7; TRBD1 might be the D (5 bases). Germline loops: CDR1 MGHRA, CDR2 YSYEKL. The CDR3 has 14 amino acids. V lost 4 bases, J lost 2 bases, and 12 bases lay in between.

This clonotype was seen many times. The CDR3 sequence: CSVERQGGQETQYF. CDR3 coding DNA: TGCAGCGTTGAGAGGCAGGGAGGCCAAGAGACCCAGTACTTC. The rearrangement joins TRBV29-1 to TRBJ2-5; possibly TRBD2 for D (6 bases). The V gene's germline CDR1 is SQVTM and CDR2 ANQGSEA. The V end lost 3 bases, the J end lost 1 base, and 12 bases lay between the germline ends. The CDR3 length is 14 residues. The variable domain in full, with the rest retrieved from reference TRBV29-1 and TRBJ2-5, is SAVISQKPSRDICQRGTSLTIQCQVDSQVTMMFWYRQQPGQSLTLIATANQGSEATYESGFVIDKFPISRPNLTFSTLTVSNMSPEDSSIYLCSVERQGGQETQYFGPGTRLLVL.